The sequence of this TCR beta chain was determined in a study of T cell responses to AZD1222 COVID-19 vaccine. Study-level findings and limits: Once two AZD1222 doses were given, Spike-specific TCR breadth and depth went up. The CD4 TCRs associated with vaccination extended across spike and predominated at 160-218 and 743-854. The reported proportion of spike-specific TCRs targeting unmutated variant regions was nearly half. Possibly, clonal diversity was underestimated; donors were largely white British and included more females.

CDR3 length: 14 amino acids. Germline V gives CDR1 MDHEN, CDR2 SYDVKM. Trimming removed 5 bases from V and 3 bases from J, with 11 bases in between. Profiling relied on immunoSEQ multiplex PCR, and the TCRdb table lists in-frame clones only, not all of them. This table has around 200,000 clones, about 93% appearing once. This clone was counted a single time. What it binds is unknown. The specimen comprised peripheral blood, sampled 28 days after the second dose of the MenACWY control vaccine. V usage is TRBV28 and J usage is TRBJ1-5; D possibly corresponds to TRBD1 (5 bases). This TCR was sampled from an adult who received the MenACWY meningococcal vaccine as a control. CDR3 in DNA: TGTGCCAGCAGTCAGGGAGGTGACAATCAGCCCCAGCATTTT. Its protein product is CASSQGGDNQPQHF. Filled out from reference TRBV28 and TRBJ1-5, the complete variable domain reads DVKVTQSSRYLVKRTGEKVFLECVQDMDHENMFWYRQDPGLGLRLIYFSYDVKMKEKGDIPEGYSVSREKKERFSLILESASTNQTSMYLCASSQGGDNQPQHFGDGTRLSIL.